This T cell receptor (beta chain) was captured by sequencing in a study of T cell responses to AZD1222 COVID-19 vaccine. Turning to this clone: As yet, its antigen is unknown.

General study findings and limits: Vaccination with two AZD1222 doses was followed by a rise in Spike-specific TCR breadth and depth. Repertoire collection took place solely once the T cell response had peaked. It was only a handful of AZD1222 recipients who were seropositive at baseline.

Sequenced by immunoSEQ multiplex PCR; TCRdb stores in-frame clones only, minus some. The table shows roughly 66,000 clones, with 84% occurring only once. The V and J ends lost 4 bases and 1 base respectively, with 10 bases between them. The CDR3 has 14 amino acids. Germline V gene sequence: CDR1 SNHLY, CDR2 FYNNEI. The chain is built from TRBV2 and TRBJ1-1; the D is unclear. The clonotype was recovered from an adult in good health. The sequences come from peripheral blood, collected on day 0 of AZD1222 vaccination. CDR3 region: CASSVVAGNTEAFF. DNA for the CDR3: TGTGCCAGCAGTGTCGTGGCTGGGAACACTGAAGCTTTCTTT.